A single sample is the source of the 27 T cell receptor beta chains below, sequenced in a study of molecular identifiers for immune sequencing clone quantification. TCRdb called the PCR reads again in MiXCR, with one record for every CDR3 protein. The sample includes about 510,000 distinct CDR3 sequences, about 25% of them seen just once. Sequencing input: naive CD8+ T cells from blood, with Jurkat cell RNA spiked in. Subset denoted: FACS-sorted CD8+CD4-CCR7+CD45RA+ naive T cells. These receptors originate from a human donor in good health. Some libraries in this study had Jurkat cell RNA spiked in.

Worth noting for this clonotype: A much larger clone lies one base from this, so it may be a read error. The chain links TRBV20-1 to TRBJ1-6; a weak D match, TRBD1 (5 bases). Trimming left V 5 bases short and J 6 bases short, with 11 bases between. The CDR3 spans 13 residues. Germline CDR1 is DFQATT and CDR2 is SNEGSKA (reference sequence). The CDR3 spells CSASGHSNSPLHF. Here the CDR3 DNA reads TGCAGTGCTTCTGGACACTCTAATTCACCCCTCCACTTT.

This clonotype appeared many times. The chain carries TRBV7-2 and TRBJ1-1; D gene uncertain. V lost 1 base and J 1 base, leaving 7 bases between the germline ends. Germline V gene data show CDR1 as SGHTA and CDR2 as FQGNSA. The CDR3 consists of 14 residues. The CDR3 nucleotides are TGTGCCAGCAGCTTAGTCAGATCGAACACTGAAGCTTTCTTT. It is translated as CASSLVRSNTEAFF.

In the case of this clonotype: This may arise from a read error, as a much more abundant clone is one base away. In this CDR3 the conserved last residue, phenylalanine or tryptophan, is missing, so a read error is likely. This chain connects TRBV28 to TRBJ2-7; TRBD1 agrees at 7 bases. The CDR3 is 16 amino acids. Germline V gene data show CDR1 as MDHEN and CDR2 as SYDVKM. J lost 2 bases, V lost 6 bases, and 13 bases had no gene match. In nucleotides, the CDR3 is TGTGCCAGCAGCCCACAGACAGGGAATAAGGCCTACGAGCAGTACATC. Translated, it gives CASSPQTGNKAYEQYI.

The CDR3 region has the DNA TGTGCCAGCAGCATAGGGACAGGGGGGCTCTATGGCTACACCTTC. Translating it yields CASSIGTGGLYGYTF. The rearrangement uses TRBV11-2 and TRBJ1-2; 11 bases map to TRBD1. This CDR3 region has 15 residues. Germline V gives CDR1 SGHAT, CDR2 FQNNGV. V lost 5 bases and J lost 4; bases outside the gene matches: 6.

The V gene is TRBV7-9, the J gene TRBJ2-7; perhaps TRBD1 as D (5 bases). Germline CDR1 is SEHNR and CDR2 is FQNEAQ (reference sequence). The CDR3 runs 13 residues. With 6 bases removed from V and 2 bases from J, the gap between germline ends came to 11 bases. The chain's CDR3 is CASSMPGTYEQYF. The CDR3 bases are TGTGCCAGCAGTATGCCAGGGACCTACGAGCAGTACTTC.

This clonotype appeared a few times. The chain links TRBV20-1 to TRBJ1-1; no clear D gene. The V gene's germline CDR1 is DFQATT and CDR2 SNEGSKA (reference sequence). The CDR3 contains 12 residues. Trimming took 5 bases from V and 3 from J, leaving 10 bases between them. The CDR3 loop reads CSAYDDYTEAFF. The CDR3 region has the DNA TGCAGTGCTTATGATGATTACACTGAAGCTTTCTTT.

Comment on this clonotype: An end of the junction differs from the germline gene, which may be a read error. The V gene is TRBV5-3, the J gene TRBJ1-4; D remains unclear. TRBV5-3 belongs to the ORF category, with a function that is uncertain. The CDR3 runs to 14 residues. CDR3 amino acids: CASSLGGINEKLFF. The CDR3, as DNA: TGTGCCAGCAGCTTGGGAGGAATAAATGAAAAACTGTTTTTT.

A word on this clonotype: The CDR3 does not close with the conserved phenylalanine or tryptophan, likely indicating a read error. This chain links TRBV20-1 with TRBJ2-5; D may correspond to TRBD1 or TRBD2 (5 bases each). V was clipped by 4 bases and J by 1 base, with 19 bases between them. This CDR3 is built from 16 residues. CDR1 and CDR2 (germline): DFQATT, SNEGSKA (reference sequence). The CDR3: CSATTTGTEIQETQYS. CDR3 in DNA: TGCAGTGCTACAACGACCGGGACCGAGATCCAAGAGACCCAGTACTCC.

DNA for the CDR3: TGTGCCAGCTCACCACCATTCGGGGACTTAAACGAAAAACTGTTTTTT. This encodes CASSPPFGDLNEKLFF. V and J are TRBV18 and TRBJ1-4, with a weak D call TRBD1 (5 bases). CDR1 KGHSH and CDR2 LQKENI come from the germline V gene. The germline V and J ends were trimmed by 0 bases and 8 bases, with 16 bases remaining between them. This CDR3 has 16 amino acids.

The gene calls are TRBV2 and TRBJ2-7, with 7 bases that match TRBD2. The CDR3 contains 15 residues. J was trimmed by 3 bases and V by 1 base; bases with no gene match: 6. The germline V gene encodes CDR1 SNHLY and CDR2 FYNNEI. The CDR3: CASSEGISGFYEQYF. The CDR3 coding sequence is TGTGCCAGCAGTGAAGGTATTAGCGGGTTCTACGAGCAGTACTTC.

This clonotype was detected a few times. J is TRBJ2-3 and V is TRBV12-3 or TRBV12-4; 12 bases match TRBD2. Trimming took 5 bases from V and 2 from J; bases not matched to a gene: 14. This CDR3 is built from 19 residues. The CDR3 loop reads CASSAGPLTSGGNTDTQYF. DNA for the CDR3: TGTGCCAGCAGTGCGGGCCCCTTGACTAGCGGGGGAAACACAGATACGCAGTATTTT.

This chain joins TRBV30 and TRBJ2-3; tentatively, D is TRBD2 (5 bases). The germline V gene encodes CDR1 GTSNPN and CDR2 SVGIG (reference sequence). Trimming cost V 3 bases and J 5 bases, with 21 bases left between them. This CDR3 has 16 amino acids. For the CDR3, the DNA is TGTGCCTGGAGCCCCCTTCGAGTGGGAGTTGGAGATACGCAGTATTTT. It codes for CAWSPLRVGVGDTQYF.

The J gene is TRBJ2-3, the V gene TRBV3-1, with D perhaps TRBD1 (6 bases). This CDR3 is built from 15 residues. Trimming removed 5 bases from V and 9 bases from J, with 21 bases in between. CDR1 and CDR2 from the germline V gene are LGHDT and YNNKEL (reference sequence). The CDR3 DNA follows: TGTGCCAGCAGCTACAGTCCCGGGACATTAAACACGCAGTATTTT. This sequence encodes CASSYSPGTLNTQYF.

A note on this clonotype: Without the conserved terminal phenylalanine or tryptophan, this CDR3 likely stems from a read error. This chain joins TRBV20-1 and TRBJ2-3; D call uncertain. This CDR3 spans 14 amino acids. CDR1 is DFQATT and CDR2 is SNEGSKA in the germline V gene (reference sequence). Trimming stripped 0 bases from V and 1 base from J, with 8 bases between. CDR3 nucleotide sequence: TGCAGTGCTAGAGAACGTCGGGGCACAGATACGCAGTATCTT. Its translation: CSARERRGTDTQYL.

This clonotype was counted at least ten times. The genes are TRBV5-1 and TRBJ1-1; D is possibly TRBD1 (6 bases). The CDR3 runs 15 residues. V was clipped by 7 bases and J by 7 bases, with 23 bases between them. CDR1 SGHRS and CDR2 YFSETQ come from the germline V gene. CDR3 sequence: CASCQNMGGPHEAFF. The DNA of the CDR3 is TGCGCCAGCTGTCAGAATATGGGGGGCCCCCATGAAGCTTTCTTT.

Notes on this clonotype: This may be a read error, as it is one base from a much larger clone. A read error is likely, as this CDR3 ends without the conserved phenylalanine or tryptophan. The genes are TRBV20-1 and TRBJ2-7, with 7 nucleotides matching TRBD2. The J segment lost 2 bases and the V segment lost 6 bases, leaving 10 bases of the junction unmatched. The CDR3 runs 14 residues. Germline V gene data show CDR1 as DFQATT and CDR2 as SNEGSKA (reference sequence). CDR3 in DNA: TGCAGTGCCACGCTACGGAGCGGGGCCTACGAGCAGTACTCC. Translated, it gives CSATLRSGAYEQYS.

J is TRBJ2-5 and V is TRBV7-3; 7 bases fit TRBD1. The trim removed 2 bases at V and 2 bases at J, leaving 5 bases unmatched. CDR1 and CDR2 from the germline V gene are SGHTA and FQGTGA. The CDR3 runs 15 residues. The CDR3 spells CASSLLGQPQETQYF. The CDR3, as DNA: TGTGCCAGCAGCTTATTGGGACAGCCACAAGAGACCCAGTACTTC. The full variable domain, completed using reference TRBV7-3 and TRBJ2-5, is GAGVSQTPSNKVTEKGKYVELRCDPISGHTALYWYRQSLGQGPEFLIYFQGTGAADDSGLPNDRFFAVRPEGSVSTLKIQRTERGDSAVYLCASSLLGQPQETQYFGPGTRLLVL.

This chain uses TRBV20-1 with TRBJ1-1, with D unclear. This CDR3 is 14 amino acids long. Trimming shortened V by 2 bases and J by 2 bases, and 12 bases separated the two germline ends. Germline V gene lookup returns CDR1 DFQATT and CDR2 SNEGSKA (reference sequence). CDR3 DNA sequence: TGCAGTGCTAGAAAGGGTCAAATTAACACTGAAGCTTTCTTT. Its translation is CSARKGQINTEAFF.

Concerning this clonotype: A read error may produce the germline difference seen at one junction end. V and J are TRBV11-2 and TRBJ2-7; D is perhaps TRBD1 (6 bases). This CDR3 has 13 amino acids. CDR1 is SGHAT and CDR2 is FQNNGV in the germline V gene. In DNA form, the CDR3 reads TGTGCCAACAGCCCGGGACAAGCCTACGAGCAGTACTTC. Encoded protein: CANSPGQAYEQYF.

This clonotype has a handful of counts. CDR3 residues: CASSTGTLPPSTDTQYF. The CDR3 nucleotides are TGTGCCAGCAGCACCGGGACATTACCCCCTAGCACAGATACGCAGTATTTT. The chain links TRBV9 to TRBJ2-3; perhaps TRBD1 as D (6 bases). This CDR3 is 17 amino acids long. CDR1 is SGDLS, CDR2 YYNGEE, per germline. The V and J ends lost 4 bases and 0 bases respectively, with 18 bases between them.

This clonotype has a count of ten or more. The chain carries TRBV20-1 and TRBJ2-7, with 9 bases lining up with TRBD2. The V segment lost 1 base and the J segment 1 base; nucleotides outside the gene matches: 2. The length of the CDR3 is 14 residues. From germline, CDR1 is DFQATT and CDR2 SNEGSKA (reference sequence). The CDR3 bases are TGCAGTGCTAGAGTAGCGGGGGCTTCCTACGAGCAGTACTTC. Residues: CSARVAGASYEQYF.

The DNA of the CDR3 is TGTGCCAGCAGCCACGGCCCGGGGCAGGGGTGGATAAACACCGGGGAGCTGTTTTTT. Amino acids: CASSHGPGQGWINTGELFF. This rearrangement joins TRBV3-1 to TRBJ2-2, with D maybe TRBD1 (6 bases). This CDR3 region has 19 residues. V lost 3 bases to trimming and J lost 2 bases, with 22 bases between them. Germline CDR1 is LGHDT and CDR2 is YNNKEL (reference sequence).

This clonotype was seen only a few times. This chain joins TRBV7-9 and TRBJ2-7, with TRBD1 matching over 10 bases. Germline values: CDR1 SEHNR, CDR2 FQNEAQ (reference sequence). The junction had 8 bases not matched to a gene; V was cut back by 0 bases and J by 3 bases. CDR3 length: 17 amino acids. CDR3 loop: CASSLAPGQGPFYEQYF. The CDR3 coding sequence is TGTGCCAGCAGCTTAGCTCCGGGACAGGGGCCCTTCTACGAGCAGTACTTC.

This sequence joins TRBV28 and TRBJ2-5; 8 nucleotides agree with TRBD2. Germline V gene sequence: CDR1 MDHEN, CDR2 SYDVKM. This CDR3 is built from 15 residues. V lost 3 bases, J lost 3 bases, and 6 bases stayed unmatched. The CDR3, as DNA: TGTGCCAGCAGTTTTCCTGCGGGAGGCAAAGAGACCCAGTACTTC. This gives the protein CASSFPAGGKETQYF.

This sequence joins TRBV9 and TRBJ2-3; D gene unclear. CDR1 is SGDLS and CDR2 is YYNGEE in the germline V gene. The CDR3 runs to 14 residues. The germline V and J ends were trimmed by 3 bases and 0 bases, with 8 bases remaining between them. This CDR3 reads CASSAPTSTDTQYF. The CDR3 DNA is TGTGCCAGCAGCGCGCCCACTAGCACAGATACGCAGTATTTT.

This clonotype has only a few counts. The CDR3 loop reads CASTGWASGTGELFF. The CDR3 DNA reads as TGTGCCAGCACGGGATGGGCTAGCGGAACCGGGGAGCTGTTTTTT. The chain employs TRBV27 and TRBJ2-2; 7 nucleotides agree with TRBD2. The germline V gene encodes CDR1 MNHEY and CDR2 SMNVEV (reference sequence). This CDR3 has 15 amino acids. The ends lost 7 bases at V and 5 bases at J; junction bases unmatched: 10.

There are a few counts of this clonotype. The chain combines TRBV12-3 or TRBV12-4 with TRBJ1-5; 7 positions match TRBD1. Trimming removed 5 bases from V and 3 bases from J; junction bases left unmatched: 10. The CDR3 covers 16 residues. The CDR3 coding sequence is TGTGCCAGCAGTCGATCTTCGGGACAGAACAATCAGCCCCAGCATTTT. Translating it yields CASSRSSGQNNQPQHF.